A single sample is the source of the 25 T cell receptor beta chains below, sequenced in a study of blood T cell repertoires in COVID-19. The table came from immunoSEQ multiplex PCR; TCRdb's copy has only in-frame clones and leaves some out. This table holds approximately 160,000 clones, around 82% found once. The specimen sequenced was peripheral blood. Receptor source: a man between 18 and 35 years old with active or convalescent COVID-19.

This chain joins TRBV5-6 and TRBJ1-5, with 9 bases that match TRBD1. The CDR3 runs 16 residues. The V and J ends lost 2 bases and 9 bases, in that order; junction bases with no gene match: 12. The V gene's germline CDR1 is SGHDT and CDR2 YYEEEE. CDR3 in DNA: TGTGCCAGCAGCTTAGGGACAGGGCGTACTTCTTCGCCCCAGCATTTT. As protein: CASSLGTGRTSSPQHF.

The rearrangement joins TRBV18 to TRBJ2-2; D unresolved. This CDR3 comprises 15 residues. Germline loops: CDR1 KGHSH, CDR2 LQKENI. V was pared by 3 bases and J by 4 bases, with 12 bases between. This chain's CDR3 is CASSPPGIATGELFF. The CDR3 DNA follows: TGTGCCAGCTCACCTCCCGGTATAGCCACCGGGGAGCTGTTTTTT.

Concerning this clone itself: Other DNA variants within this sample encode the same CDR3. The chain couples TRBV7-2 to TRBJ2-6; no clear D. The CDR3 spans 15 residues. Trimming stripped 0 bases from V and 0 bases from J, with 3 bases between. Germline CDR1 is SGHTA and CDR2 is FQGNSA. CDR3 nucleotides: TGTGCCAGCAGCTTAGCCAGCTCTGGGGCCAACGTCCTGACTTTC. It yields the protein CASSLASSGANVLTF.

This clone was detected only a few times. The rearrangement uses TRBV6-2 or TRBV6-3 and TRBJ2-7, with TRBD2 as a possible D gene (5 bases). This CDR3 comprises 14 residues. Trimming took off 2 bases at V and 2 bases at J, with 10 bases between the two ends. CDR1 is MNHEY, CDR2 SVGEGT, per germline. CDR3 nucleotides: TGTGCCAGCAGTTACCGGGATTCTGCCTACGAGCAGTACTTC. Its protein product is CASSYRDSAYEQYF.

The chain uses TRBV6-1 and TRBJ1-5, with D maybe TRBD1 (5 bases). Trimming left V 2 bases short and J 7 bases short, with 18 bases between. The CDR3 loop spans 16 amino acids. Germline CDR1 and CDR2: MNHNS and SASEGT. CDR3 residues: CASSEYRRQFDQPQHF. The CDR3, as DNA: TGTGCCAGCAGTGAATATAGGAGACAGTTCGACCAGCCCCAGCATTTT.

The gene calls are TRBV11-2 and TRBJ1-1; D call uncertain. The V and J ends lost 2 bases and 0 bases respectively, with 4 bases between them. The germline V gene encodes CDR1 SGHAT and CDR2 FQNNGV. The CDR3 contains 13 residues. CDR3: CASSLFMNTEAFF. As DNA, the CDR3 is TGTGCCAGCAGCTTATTTATGAACACTGAAGCTTTCTTT.

The chain uses TRBV6-2 or TRBV6-3 and TRBJ1-1; TRBD1 is a possible D gene (6 bases). V lost 4 bases to trimming and J lost 6 bases, with 15 bases between them. Looked up from germline, CDR1 is MNHEY and CDR2 is SVGEGT. This CDR3 spans 14 amino acids. The CDR3 DNA sequence: TGTGCCAGCAGTTCCCCAGGGGCCAAGGCTGAAGCTTTCTTT. It translates to CASSSPGAKAEAFF.

This sequence joins TRBV4-2 and TRBJ2-5, with 9 bases matching TRBD1. The germline CDR1 and CDR2 sequences are LGHNA and YNFKEQ. This CDR3 is 15 amino acids long. V trimming: 4 bases; J trimming: 5 bases; junction bases outside the gene matches: 8. The CDR3 bases are TGTGCCAGCAGCCGAGGGGGACAGGGATCGGAGACCCAGTACTTC. This codes for CASSRGGQGSETQYF.

J is TRBJ2-3 and V is TRBV6-7; 13 bases fit TRBD2. TRBV6-7 is an open reading frame whose function is uncertain. J gave up 4 bases and V 5 bases, and 12 bases lay outside the gene matches. This CDR3 has 18 amino acids. The DNA of the CDR3 is TGTGCCAGCAGTCGCCCCGGGACTAGCGGGATGAAGGCAGATACGCAGTATTTT. Encoded protein: CASSRPGTSGMKADTQYF.

The V call is TRBV3-1 (or the pseudogene TRBV3-2), the J call TRBJ2-7; D may be TRBD1 (5 bases). The CDR3 runs 13 residues. V was clipped by 1 base and J by 6 bases, with 10 bases between them. Germline V gives CDR1 LGHDT, CDR2 YNNKEL (reference sequence). CDR3 sequence reads: CASSQVQESEQYF. CDR3 coding DNA: TGTGCCAGCAGCCAAGTACAGGAAAGCGAGCAGTACTTC.

A word on this clone: This sample includes further DNA sequences coding for the same CDR3. This rearrangement joins TRBV7-2 to TRBJ1-2, with D possibly matching TRBD1 (6 bases). Germline V gene lookup returns CDR1 SGHTA and CDR2 FQGNSA. The CDR3 sequence is 12 residues long. The V end was cut by 5 bases, the J end by 4 bases, with 8 bases between. The CDR3, as DNA: TGTGCCAGCAGCCTGGACAGCTATGGCTACACCTTC. Protein product: CASSLDSYGYTF.

This chain joins TRBV3-1 (or the pseudogene TRBV3-2) and TRBJ2-1, with 9 bases aligning to TRBD2. The CDR3 is 15 residues long. With 1 base clipped from V and 6 bases from J, the junction kept 4 bases outside the gene matches. The germline gives CDR1 LGHDT, CDR2 YNNKEL (reference sequence). The CDR3 DNA reads TGTGCCAGCAGCCAAGCTAGCGGGACTCTCAATGAGCAGTTCTTC. Translation: CASSQASGTLNEQFF.

The chain uses TRBV11-2 and TRBJ2-4, with 10 bases fitting TRBD1. Germline V lookup: CDR1 SGHAT, CDR2 FQNNGV. The J segment lost 6 bases and the V segment lost 5 bases, leaving 13 bases of the junction unmatched. The CDR3 is made up of 17 amino acids. The CDR3 nucleotides read TGTGCCAGCAGCCCGACCCCCGACAGGGGGCGAGGAAACATTCAGTACTTC. The encoded protein is CASSPTPDRGRGNIQYF.

The chain recombines TRBV19 with TRBJ2-1; 8 bases align to TRBD2. In germline, CDR1 is LNHDA, CDR2 SQIVND (reference sequence). The CDR3 loop spans 13 amino acids. V lost 4 bases, J lost 6 bases, and 2 bases stayed unmatched. Here the CDR3 DNA reads TGTGCCAGTAGTAGACTAGCGCCCAATGAGCAGTTCTTC. Its protein product is CASSRLAPNEQFF.

V is TRBV7-3 and J is TRBJ2-7; TRBD1 aligns across 7 bases. CDR3 length: 17 residues. CDR1 and CDR2 (germline): SGHTA, FQGTGA. V was pared by 5 bases and J by 1 base, with 14 bases of the junction left unmatched. Written as DNA, the CDR3 is TGTGCCAGCAGCCGACTCGAAGAGGCAGGGGGTTCCTACGAGCAGTACTTC. Translated: CASSRLEEAGGSYEQYF.

This clone was counted once. The chain joins TRBV13 to TRBJ2-3; tentatively, D is TRBD2 (6 bases). This CDR3 spans 15 amino acids. V was clipped by 2 bases and J by 2 bases, with 11 bases between them. Germline CDR1 PRHDT, CDR2 FYEKMQ (reference sequence). The CDR3, as DNA: TGTGCCAGCAGCTTACAGGGACTCGACACAGATACGCAGTATTTT. Protein: CASSLQGLDTDTQYF.

The chain employs TRBV4-1 and TRBJ2-1, with D possibly TRBD1 on 5 matching bases. The germline V gene has CDR1 MGHRA and CDR2 YSYEKL. The V gene lost 5 bases and the J gene lost 6 bases, with 14 bases spanning the gap. The CDR3 runs 14 residues. The CDR3 DNA follows: TGCGCCAGCAGCATAATGGCAGGGCGCAATGAGCAGTTCTTC. The encoded protein is CASSIMAGRNEQFF.

The chain carries TRBV6-5 and TRBJ2-7; 10 nucleotides match TRBD1. V was clipped by 5 bases and J by 4 bases; unmatched bases: 8. CDR3 size: 15 residues. Germline CDR1 and CDR2: MNHEY and SVGAGI. Written as DNA, the CDR3 is TGTGCCAGCAGTCTTAGACAGGGGGCTTTGTACGAGCAGTACTTC. Translation gives CASSLRQGALYEQYF.

The gene calls are TRBV5-1 and TRBJ2-1, with 12 nucleotides matching TRBD2. The V gene end was trimmed by 4 bases and the J gene end by 0 bases; junction bases not matched to a gene: 14. This CDR3 is built from 20 residues. Germline V gene lookup returns CDR1 SGHRS and CDR2 YFSETQ. DNA for the CDR3: TGCGCCAGCAGCATGAGACCCCTAGCGGGGGGGTTGAGCTCCTACAATGAGCAGTTCTTC. It translates to CASSMRPLAGGLSSYNEQFF.

This clone was detected only a few times. This sequence joins TRBV2 and TRBJ1-1, with D uncertain. CDR3 length: 11 residues. Germline values: CDR1 SNHLY, CDR2 FYNNEI. V shed 7 bases and J shed 8 bases, with 11 bases lying between them. For the CDR3, the DNA is TGTGCCAGCAACGCGCAAAAGGAAGCTTTCTTT. Its protein is CASNAQKEAFF.

The chain recombines TRBV19 with TRBJ1-2; 7 nucleotides match TRBD1. J gave up 4 bases and V 5 bases, and 7 bases lay outside the gene matches. Per germline, CDR1 LNHDA and CDR2 SQIVND (reference sequence). The CDR3 loop spans 14 amino acids. CDR3 region: CASSDEGAGYGYTF. The CDR3 region has the DNA TGTGCCAGTAGTGACGAGGGGGCGGGCTATGGCTACACCTTC.

CDR3 in amino acids: CASSFGQGAEGYTF. CDR3 nucleotide sequence: TGTGCCAGCAGTTTTGGACAGGGGGCAGAGGGCTACACCTTC. This chain links TRBV7-2 with TRBJ1-2; 11 nucleotides align to TRBD1. Per the germline V gene, CDR1 is SGHTA and CDR2 is FQGNSA. The CDR3 runs to 14 residues. The trim removed 6 bases at V and 8 bases at J, leaving 8 bases unmatched.

V and J are TRBV15 and TRBJ2-1, with D tentatively TRBD1 (6 bases). Germline values: CDR1 LNHNV, CDR2 YYDKDF (reference sequence). Trimming took off 1 base at V and 9 bases at J, with 19 bases between the two ends. The CDR3 length is 16 residues. CDR3 sequence (DNA): TGTGCCACCAGCAGAGGGATACAGGGCGCCCAACGTGAGCAGTTCTTC. This gives the protein CATSRGIQGAQREQFF.

This chain uses TRBV29-1 with TRBJ2-7; 7 bases line up with TRBD2. The trim removed 4 bases at V and 6 bases at J, leaving 3 bases unmatched. CDR3 size: 11 residues. Germline CDR1 reads SQVTM; CDR2 reads ANQGSEA. The CDR3, as DNA: TGCAGCGTTGGGCGGGGGAGCGAGCAGTACTTC. It codes for CSVGRGSEQYF.

The chain uses TRBV5-1 and TRBJ2-3, with a possible D match to TRBD2 (6 bases). The V and J ends lost 9 bases and 0 bases respectively, with 23 bases between them. The CDR3 spans 17 residues. Germline assignment: CDR1 SGHRS and CDR2 YFSETQ. The CDR3 is CATRWVPPGLSTDTQYF. CDR3 bases: TGCGCCACCCGATGGGTCCCTCCGGGACTTAGCACAGATACGCAGTATTTT. The full variable domain, in which reference TRBV5-1 and TRBJ2-3 provide the parts outside the CDR3, is KAGVTQTPRYLIKTRGQQVTLSCSPISGHRSVSWYQQTPGQGLQFLFEYFSETQRNKGNFPGRFSGRQFSNSRSEMNVSTLELGDSALYLCATRWVPPGLSTDTQYFGPGTRLTVL.